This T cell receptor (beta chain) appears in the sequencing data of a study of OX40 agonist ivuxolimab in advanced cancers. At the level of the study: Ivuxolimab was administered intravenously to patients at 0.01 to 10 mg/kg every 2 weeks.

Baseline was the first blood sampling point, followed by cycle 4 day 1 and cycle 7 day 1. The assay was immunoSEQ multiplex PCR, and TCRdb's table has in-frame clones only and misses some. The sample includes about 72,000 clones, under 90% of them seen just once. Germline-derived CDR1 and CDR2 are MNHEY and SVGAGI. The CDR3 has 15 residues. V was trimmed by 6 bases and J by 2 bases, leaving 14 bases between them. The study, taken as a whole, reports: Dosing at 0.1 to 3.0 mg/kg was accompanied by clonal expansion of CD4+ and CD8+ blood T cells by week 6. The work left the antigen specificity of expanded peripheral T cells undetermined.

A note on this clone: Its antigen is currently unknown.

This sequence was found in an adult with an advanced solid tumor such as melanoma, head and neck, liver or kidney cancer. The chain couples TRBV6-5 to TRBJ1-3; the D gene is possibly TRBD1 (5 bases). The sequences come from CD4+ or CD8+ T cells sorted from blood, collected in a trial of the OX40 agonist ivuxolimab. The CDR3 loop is CASSLLAGTGNTIYF. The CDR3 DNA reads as TGTGCCAGCAGCCTACTCGCAGGGACTGGAAACACCATATATTTT.